These 22 T cell receptor beta chains originate from one sample sequenced in a study of regulatory T cells in long-lasting Graves disease. CDR3-region Arm-PCR and iRepertoire HTBI primers produced the TCR beta libraries. TCRdb reprocessed the multiplex PCR reads with MiXCR, giving one entry per CDR3 protein. The sample lists roughly 500,000 distinct CDR3 sequences; less than 25% were seen once. Specified time point: persistent/refractory GD, antithyroid drugs over 5 years with positive TRAb. Extracted PBMC RNA gave rise to the TCR library. Source: peripheral blood mononuclear cells (PBMCs), taken when the disease was refractory, from a patient treated with antithyroid drugs. The receptor source for this set is a female donor with Graves disease.

The sample holds many counts of this clonotype. The chain is built from TRBV7-9 and TRBJ2-7; 8 bases line up with TRBD2. V lost 4 bases to trimming and J lost 4 bases; unmatched junction nucleotides: 9. The CDR3 runs to 15 residues. Germline V gene sequence: CDR1 SEHNR, CDR2 FQNEAQ (reference sequence). CDR3: CASSYRTSSSYEQYF. The CDR3 DNA reads TGTGCCAGCAGCTATCGGACTAGCAGTTCATACGAGCAGTACTTC.

Regarding this clonotype: Given a much more abundant clone one base away, this may be a read error. V usage is TRBV6-5 and J usage is TRBJ1-4; D unresolved. This CDR3 has 12 residues. The germline CDR1 and CDR2 sequences are MNHEY and SVGAGI. CDR3 region: CASSSPREKPFF. CDR3 DNA sequence: TGTGCCAGCAGTTCTCCAAGGGAAAAACCGTTTTTT.

This clonotype was observed at least ten times. The chain joins TRBV12-3 or TRBV12-4 to TRBJ1-1; 9 bases map to TRBD1. The CDR3 is 17 residues long. V trimming: 8 bases; J trimming: 0 bases; junction bases outside the gene matches: 13. CDR3 residues: CASLPGQGQVLNTEAFF. In DNA form, the CDR3 reads TGTGCCAGCCTACCGGGACAGGGCCAGGTTTTGAACACTGAAGCTTTCTTT.

This clonotype was counted at least ten times. For the CDR3, the DNA is TGTGCCAGCAGTTTATCGAGGGGCGAGGAGACCCAGTACTTC. Its translation: CASSLSRGEETQYF. The V and J genes are TRBV27 and TRBJ2-5; the D call may be TRBD1 or TRBD2 (5 bases each). Trimming pared 0 bases from V and 5 bases from J, leaving 10 bases between. The CDR3 has 14 residues. Germline V gene data show CDR1 as MNHEY and CDR2 as SMNVEV (reference sequence).

This clonotype was found a few times. This chain joins TRBV20-1 and TRBJ1-5; maybe TRBD1 (5 bases). Germline-derived CDR1 and CDR2 are DFQATT and SNEGSKA (reference sequence). The CDR3 is made up of 16 amino acids. Trimming left V 5 bases short and J 0 bases short, with 17 bases between. CDR3 nucleotides: TGCAGTGCTCTGCCGGGAGGGACTCATAGCAATCAGCCCCAGCATTTT. Protein: CSALPGGTHSNQPQHF.

This clonotype has more than one count but fewer than ten. Its ends do not fully match the called genes, so a read error is possible. The rearrangement uses TRBV20-1 and TRBJ2-7, with D possibly being TRBD1 or TRBD2 (5 bases each). Germline V gives CDR1 DFQATT, CDR2 SNEGSKA (reference sequence). The CDR3 runs to 11 residues. CDR3: CSAGLGREQYF. CDR3 in DNA: TGTAGTGCGGGCCTGGGGCGCGAGCAGTACTTC.

The V and J genes are TRBV20-1 and TRBJ2-1; tentatively, D is TRBD1 or TRBD2 (6 bases each). The CDR3 runs 11 residues. CDR1 is DFQATT, CDR2 SNEGSKA, per germline (reference sequence). V lost 5 bases and J 11 bases, leaving 13 bases between the germline ends. The CDR3 spells CSAPGAGQQFF. CDR3 coding DNA: TGCAGTGCTCCGGGGGCGGGGCAGCAGTTCTTC.

CDR3 nucleotide sequence: TGTGCCAGCAGCTTCGGGACAGGTCTCTATGGCTACACCTTC. This codes for CASSFGTGLYGYTF. The chain joins TRBV27 to TRBJ1-2; 8 bases match TRBD1. CDR1 and CDR2 (germline): MNHEY, SMNVEV (reference sequence). The CDR3 totals 14 residues. With 6 bases clipped from V and 4 bases from J, the junction kept 7 bases outside the gene matches.

The V gene is TRBV15, the J gene TRBJ1-5; TRBD1 is a possible D gene (5 bases). Trimming shortened V by 2 bases and J by 4 bases, and 12 bases separated the two germline ends. This CDR3 comprises 15 residues. The germline CDR1 and CDR2 sequences are LNHNV and YYDKDF (reference sequence). DNA for the CDR3: TGTGCCACCAGCAGATCAAGACAGATTAATCAGCCCCAGCATTTT. Translating it yields CATSRSRQINQPQHF.

This clonotype was detected many times. The CDR3 protein is CASSLLWTGELFF. The CDR3 DNA reads as TGTGCCAGCAGTTTGCTTTGGACCGGGGAGCTGTTTTTT. The V gene is TRBV12-3 or TRBV12-4, the J gene TRBJ2-2; D is unclear. The CDR3 is made up of 13 amino acids. With 3 bases removed from V and 5 bases from J, the gap between germline ends came to 7 bases.

The chain employs TRBV30 and TRBJ1-1; D might be TRBD1 (6 bases). CDR3 length: 12 residues. V lost 5 bases, J lost 6 bases, and 13 bases lay in between. Germline values: CDR1 GTSNPN, CDR2 SVGIG (reference sequence). The CDR3 region has the DNA TGTGCCTGGCACCAGGAGGGGGCTGAAGCTTTCTTT. This translates into CAWHQEGAEAFF.

A note on this clonotype: Given a much more abundant clone one base away, this may be a read error. This chain connects TRBV6-1 to TRBJ1-1, with TRBD1 matching over 12 bases. Germline values: CDR1 MNHNS, CDR2 SASEGT. The CDR3 contains 16 residues. The CDR3 loop is CASNTGTGGPNTEASF. The CDR3 bases are TGTGCCAGCAACACCGGGACAGGGGGCCCGAACACTGAAGCTTCCTTT.

This clonotype came up many times. The chain employs TRBV7-2 and TRBJ1-1; D is undetermined. V was cut by 3 bases and J by 1 base, with 6 bases left in between. Germline V lookup: CDR1 SGHTA, CDR2 FQGNSA. The CDR3 has 13 residues. Here the CDR3 DNA reads TGTGCCAGCAGCTTCTGGGGGAACACTGAAGCTTTCTTT. This codes for CASSFWGNTEAFF.

This clonotype came up many times. The V and J genes are TRBV27 and TRBJ2-7; no clear D. There are 13 residues in the CDR3. Per germline, CDR1 MNHEY and CDR2 SMNVEV (reference sequence). Trimming removed 6 bases at V and 2 bases at J, with 11 bases between. As DNA, the CDR3 is TGTGCCAGCAGACCGTCAGCCGCCTACGAGCAGTACTTC. This encodes CASRPSAAYEQYF.

This chain links TRBV30 with TRBJ1-1, with a possible D match to TRBD1 (5 bases). Trimming left V 2 bases short and J 5 bases short, with 15 bases between. Looked up from germline, CDR1 is GTSNPN and CDR2 is SVGIG (reference sequence). This CDR3 spans 14 amino acids. CDR3 sequence reads: CAWSYLERGTEAFF. The DNA for the CDR3 is TGTGCCTGGAGTTACCTCGAGAGGGGTACTGAAGCTTTCTTT.

The chain carries TRBV19 and TRBJ1-4; D unresolved. With 10 bases removed from V and 1 base from J, the gap between germline ends came to 10 bases. Germline CDR1 reads LNHDA; CDR2 reads SQIVND (reference sequence). The CDR3 has 13 amino acids. CDR3 in DNA: TGTGCCACCGAGGCGAGAACTAATGAAAAACTGTTTTTT. Protein: CATEARTNEKLFF.

This clonotype has ten or more counts. The V and J genes are TRBV2 and TRBJ1-1; D is perhaps TRBD1 (6 bases). The CDR3 runs 12 residues. CDR1 is SNHLY, CDR2 FYNNEI, per germline. The V and J ends lost 3 bases and 11 bases respectively, with 13 bases between them. For the CDR3, the DNA is TGTGCCAGCAGTGACCACAGGGTAGAGGCTTTCTTT. Protein: CASSDHRVEAFF.

This clonotype was recorded only once. This chain uses TRBV7-6 with TRBJ2-3; D might be TRBD2 (6 bases). CDR1 SGHVS and CDR2 FNYEAQ come from the germline V gene. This CDR3 is 21 amino acids long. The germline V and J ends were trimmed by 5 bases and 1 base, with 31 bases remaining between them. CDR3 amino acids: CASSRRSRDLMHQGRTDTQYF. The DNA of the CDR3 is TGTGCCAGCAGCCGCCGGTCCCGGGACTTGATGCACCAAGGGCGCACAGATACGCAGTATTTT.

This clonotype was counted many times. The chain couples TRBV7-2 to TRBJ2-5, with D possibly TRBD2 on 5 matching bases. CDR3 length equals 14 residues. Per the germline V gene, CDR1 is SGHTA and CDR2 is FQGNSA. V lost 1 base, J lost 4 bases, and 10 bases lay in between. The CDR3 is CASSLGGPAETQYF. In DNA, the CDR3 is TGTGCCAGCAGCTTAGGAGGGCCTGCAGAGACCCAGTACTTC.

The J gene is TRBJ2-2, the V gene TRBV10-3; 12 bases line up with TRBD2. Germline CDR1 reads ENHRY; CDR2 reads SYGVKD. The CDR3 is 16 amino acids. V shed 6 bases, J shed 4 bases, and the junction held 6 bases outside the gene matches. CDR3 loop: CAIRTSGGGGTGELFF. The CDR3 nucleotides read TGTGCCATCAGGACTAGCGGGGGAGGGGGCACCGGGGAGCTGTTTTTT.

The table lists this clonotype with many counts. The genes are TRBV6-1 and TRBJ2-7; D not certain. This CDR3 comprises 12 residues. V was shortened by 7 bases and J by 3 bases, with 10 bases between the two germline ends. The germline V gene encodes CDR1 MNHNS and CDR2 SASEGT. The CDR3 region has the DNA TGTGCCAGCACCGAATCTAACTACGAGCAGTACTTC. Amino acids: CASTESNYEQYF.

This clonotype has at least ten counts. The junction departs from germline at one end; a sequencing error may be responsible. The CDR3 here is CASSGTKRDTEAFF. In nucleotides, the CDR3 is TGTGCCAGCAGCGGGACAAAGAGGGACACTGAGGCTTTCTTT. The chain has TRBV2 and TRBJ1-1, with D maybe TRBD1 (6 bases). The germline V gene has CDR1 SNHLY and CDR2 FYNNEI. The CDR3 extends over 14 amino acids.